This entry lists 12 T cell receptor beta chains sequenced from one sample in a study of T-cell memory formation after mild COVID-19. TCRdb analysed the 5' RACE reads with MiXCR anew, one entry per CDR3 protein. Of over 55,000 distinct CDR3 sequences listed, 8% to 10% are singletons. The sample consisted of PBMCs or a T cell subset sorted from them (not recorded which). These receptors were taken from a man younger than 35 who had mild COVID-19 (a few samples of this study predate the infection). Cell type and time point are not known.

This clonotype was seen only a few times. V is TRBV6-6 and J is TRBJ2-5; no reliable D call. V lost 6 bases, J lost 0 bases, and 11 bases lay in between. Germline V gene lookup returns CDR1 MNHNY and CDR2 SVGAGI (reference sequence). CDR3 length equals 14 residues. CDR3 residues: CASRSHGDQETQYF. In nucleotides, the CDR3 is TGTGCCAGCAGGTCACATGGGGACCAAGAGACCCAGTACTTC.

This clonotype occurred many times. V and J are TRBV11-2 and TRBJ2-4, with D perhaps given as TRBD1 or TRBD2 (5 bases each). Germline lookup yields CDR1 SGHAT and CDR2 FQNNGV. The CDR3 has 12 residues. The ends were cut back, 5 bases at V and 8 bases at J, with 10 bases in the middle. Written as DNA, the CDR3 is TGTGCCAGCAGCCCCGGGACGGACATTCAGTACTTC. This encodes CASSPGTDIQYF.

This clonotype was detected ten times or more. The chain carries TRBV19 and TRBJ2-3; 8 nucleotides align to TRBD2. The germline V gene encodes CDR1 LNHDA and CDR2 SQIVND (reference sequence). The CDR3 is made up of 13 amino acids. After removal of 9 bases from V and 5 bases from J, the junction contained 7 bases not matched to a gene. The CDR3 region is CASSGRARDTQYF. The DNA of the CDR3 is TGTGCCAGCTCCGGGAGGGCGAGAGATACGCAGTATTTT.

This clonotype was counted between two and nine times. The rearrangement joins TRBV2 to TRBJ2-7; 9 bases align to TRBD2. The germline gives CDR1 SNHLY, CDR2 FYNNEI. The CDR3 is 15 residues long. V was pared by 4 bases and J by 0 bases, with 4 bases of the junction left unmatched. The CDR3 nucleotides read TGTGCCAGCAGTGCCCTAGCGGGGACCTCCTACGAGCAGTACTTC. Translating it yields CASSALAGTSYEQYF.

Only a few counts were recorded for this clonotype. V is TRBV29-1 and J is TRBJ2-7; 8 nucleotides agree with TRBD1. V lost 3 bases, J lost 1 base, and 2 bases stayed unmatched. Germline V gene lookup returns CDR1 SQVTM and CDR2 ANQGSEA. The CDR3 contains 13 residues. The CDR3 DNA is TGCAGCGTTGACGGACAGGGTTCCTACGAGCAGTACGTC. This translates into CSVDGQGSYEQYV.

This chain uses TRBV2 with TRBJ1-1, with a tentative D call TRBD1 (5 bases). Germline-derived CDR1 and CDR2 are SNHLY and FYNNEI. CDR3 length: 12 residues. Trimming cost V 7 bases and J 3 bases, with 9 bases left between them. The CDR3 spells CASKGADTEAFF. CDR3 coding DNA: TGTGCCAGCAAAGGGGCAGACACTGAAGCTTTCTTT.

In this sample, this clonotype turned up a few times. The chain recombines TRBV7-2 with TRBJ1-5; 9 bases align to TRBD1. The CDR3 is made up of 14 amino acids. V gave up 4 bases and J gave up 6 bases; unmatched junction bases: 4. Germline CDR1 reads SGHTA; CDR2 reads FQGNSA. CDR3 coding DNA: TGTGCCAGCAGCTCACAGGGGGCAGGTCAGCCCCAGCATTTT. Protein: CASSSQGAGQPQHF.

In its sample, this clonotype was seen many times. This chain links TRBV24-1 with TRBJ1-1; no definite D call. The length of the CDR3 is 13 residues. Germline CDR1 and CDR2: KGHDR and SFDVKD. The V end was cut by 8 bases, the J end by 11 bases, with 20 bases between. In DNA form, the CDR3 reads TGTGCCACCACCGCCGGAGCGGACCGCCCGGCTTTCTTT. Translation gives CATTAGADRPAFF.

The chain combines TRBV3-1 with TRBJ1-4; a weak D match, TRBD1 (5 bases). Germline-derived CDR1 and CDR2 are LGHDT and YNNKEL (reference sequence). With 4 bases removed from V and 5 bases from J, the gap between germline ends came to 17 bases. The CDR3 runs 16 residues. The CDR3 sequence: CASSPYPAGRNEKLFF. In DNA, the CDR3 is TGTGCCAGCAGCCCCTATCCGGCAGGGAGAAATGAAAAACTGTTTTTT.

This clonotype was recorded at least ten times. One end of the junction varies from germline; a read error may be responsible. The chain couples TRBV7-7 to TRBJ2-5; 7 bases map to TRBD1. This CDR3 spans 13 amino acids. Germline CDR1 and CDR2: SSHAT and FNYEAQ (reference sequence). In DNA form, the CDR3 reads TGTGCTAGCAGTCGGGACAGCGGAGAGACCCAGTACTTC. This translates into CASSRDSGETQYF.

The J gene is TRBJ2-1, the V gene TRBV20-1; 7 nucleotides align to TRBD1. V trimming: 8 bases; J trimming: 7 bases; junction bases outside the gene matches: 20. The CDR3 sequence is 16 residues long. Germline CDR1 and CDR2: DFQATT and SNEGSKA (reference sequence). CDR3 nucleotide sequence: TGCAGTTTACGCCCCTTAACAGGGGTCCGCGCAAATGAGCAGTTCTTC. Amino acids: CSLRPLTGVRANEQFF.

This clonotype was recorded at least ten times. The chain carries TRBV7-2 and TRBJ2-7; D remains unclear. The germline gives CDR1 SGHTA, CDR2 FQGNSA. Between the trimmed V and J ends, which lost 5 bases and 2 bases, there was a span of 7 bases. This CDR3 is built from 12 residues. The CDR3 DNA is TGTGCCAGCAGCACAAACCCCTACGAGCAGTACGTC. It yields the protein CASSTNPYEQYV.